The 15 T cell receptor beta chains listed next were all sequenced from one sample in a study of T cells after yellow fever vaccination. One entry per CDR3 protein results from TCRdb running MiXCR on the 5' RACE reads. Among about 550,000 distinct CDR3 sequences listed, about 19% were seen once. The sequences come from PBMCs, collected 15 days after the yellow fever booster vaccination. The receptors derive from a man aged 25-45 years who received the YFV17D yellow fever vaccine.

This clonotype has a handful of counts. The rearrangement joins TRBV3-1 to TRBJ2-2, with TRBD2 matching over 9 bases. This CDR3 contains 14 residues. V shed 1 base and J 10 bases; nucleotides not matched to a gene: 4. CDR1 and CDR2 (germline): LGHDT, YNNKEL (reference sequence). In DNA form, the CDR3 reads TGTGCCAGCAGCCAAGCCGTAGCGGGAGAGGAGCTGTTTTTT. Encoded protein: CASSQAVAGEELFF.

The chain employs TRBV9 and TRBJ2-1; 10 nucleotides line up with TRBD2. This CDR3 has 17 amino acids. CDR1 SGDLS and CDR2 YYNGEE come from the germline V gene. Trimming took 0 bases from V and 8 from J; bases not matched to a gene: 11. CDR3 sequence reads: CASSVGTGTSDLDEQFF. CDR3 sequence (DNA): TGTGCCAGCAGCGTAGGCACCGGGACTAGCGATTTGGATGAGCAGTTCTTC.

This clonotype was counted only a few times. This CDR3 is CASSREGAEQFF. In DNA, the CDR3 is TGCGCCAGCAGCCGCGAGGGCGCTGAGCAGTTCTTC. The rearrangement joins TRBV5-1 to TRBJ2-1, with a possible D match to TRBD2 (5 bases). V lost 4 bases and J lost 9, with 11 bases in between. The CDR3 length is 12 residues. CDR1 is SGHRS, CDR2 YFSETQ, per germline.

This clonotype was counted between two and nine times. This CDR3 reads CASSLGDSNSPLHF. CDR3 sequence (DNA): TGTGCCAGCAGCTTAGGGGACAGTAATTCACCCCTCCACTTT. The chain combines TRBV7-2 with TRBJ1-6, with 7 positions matching TRBD1. Losses at the gene ends were 1 base for V and 6 bases for J; bases not matched to a gene: 0. The length of the CDR3 is 14 residues. CDR1 is SGHTA and CDR2 is FQGNSA in the germline V gene.

This clonotype was detected only a few times. The chain uses TRBV6-1 and TRBJ1-4; 12 bases map to TRBD1. CDR3 length: 16 residues. The ends lost 3 bases at V and 7 bases at J; junction bases unmatched: 6. CDR1 and CDR2 from the germline V gene are MNHNS and SASEGT. CDR3 sequence reads: CASSDPGQGALEKLFF. CDR3 sequence (DNA): TGTGCCAGCAGTGATCCGGGACAGGGGGCGCTTGAAAAACTGTTTTTT.

This clonotype was observed a few times. The rearrangement uses TRBV4-3 and TRBJ2-3; 7 bases match TRBD2. The V gene end was trimmed by 1 base and the J gene end by 6 bases; junction bases not matched to a gene: 13. CDR1 is LGHNA and CDR2 is YSLEER in the germline V gene. The CDR3 has 17 residues. CDR3 sequence reads: CASSQGAGSKAEDTQYF. The CDR3 nucleotides are TGCGCCAGCAGCCAAGGAGCGGGATCCAAAGCTGAGGATACGCAGTATTTT.

The rearrangement joins TRBV7-2 to TRBJ2-7; D gene unclear. CDR3 size: 13 residues. The germline V gene encodes CDR1 SGHTA and CDR2 FQGNSA. V was clipped by 8 bases and J by 0 bases, with 11 bases between them. CDR3 in amino acids: CASQLGPSYEQYF. CDR3 DNA: TGTGCCAGCCAACTCGGACCCTCCTACGAGCAGTACTTC.

The chain links TRBV7-8 to TRBJ2-3; 9 bases match TRBD2. Germline trimming cut 5 bases from V and 9 bases from J; bases unmatched to any gene: 15. Germline V lookup: CDR1 SGHVS, CDR2 FQNEAQ. The CDR3 sequence is 16 residues long. The CDR3 bases are TGTGCCAGCAGCCCGGGGGGGGGGGCTAGCGGGATAACGCAGTATTTT. As protein: CASSPGGGASGITQYF.

This clonotype was detected a few times. The chain employs TRBV14 and TRBJ2-7; D remains unclear. CDR1 SGHDN and CDR2 FVKESK come from the germline V gene. Trimming removed 4 bases at V and 6 bases at J, with 10 bases between. The CDR3 is 12 residues long. CDR3 DNA: TGTGCCAGCAGCCTTACCACGGGCGAGCAGTACTTC. Protein sequence: CASSLTTGEQYF. The complete variable domain, with remaining parts taken from reference TRBV14 and TRBJ2-7, reads EAGVTQFPSHSVIEKGQTVTLRCDPISGHDNLYWYRRVMGKEIKFLLHFVKESKQDESGMPNNRFLAERTGGTYSTLKVQPAELEDSGVYFCASSLTTGEQYFGPGTRLTVT.

This clonotype has more than one count but fewer than ten. The rearrangement uses TRBV5-1 and TRBJ2-1, with 8 bases lining up with TRBD2. V lost 5 bases, J lost 5 bases, and 6 bases stayed unmatched. The CDR3 length is 14 residues. The germline CDR1 and CDR2 sequences are SGHRS and YFSETQ. The CDR3 loop reads CASRVAGNNNEQFF. The DNA of the CDR3 is TGCGCCAGCAGGGTAGCGGGGAACAACAATGAGCAGTTCTTC.

This clonotype was counted only a few times. The chain carries TRBV12-3 or TRBV12-4 and TRBJ2-7; D tentatively reads TRBD1 or TRBD2 (6 bases each). V was pared by 0 bases and J by 7 bases, with 13 bases between. CDR3 length: 14 amino acids. CDR3: CASSLAVGAGEQYF. The CDR3 DNA is TGTGCCAGCAGTTTAGCGGTGGGGGCGGGAGAGCAGTACTTC.

The chain employs TRBV20-1 and TRBJ2-5, with 14 bases identical to TRBD2. The CDR3 loop spans 13 amino acids. V lost 6 bases and J lost 9; bases outside the gene matches: 6. Germline V lookup: CDR1 DFQATT, CDR2 SNEGSKA (reference sequence). CDR3 DNA sequence: TGCAGTGCCACCCCGGGACTAGCGGGGGCCCAGTACTTC. Translated: CSATPGLAGAQYF.

This clonotype was observed at least ten times. One end of the junction varies from germline; a read error may be responsible. V usage is TRBV7-2 and J usage is TRBJ2-7, with no clear D. The germline CDR1 and CDR2 sequences are SGHTA and FQGNSA. This CDR3 has 12 residues. The CDR3: CASSLDFYEQYF. The CDR3 nucleotides read TGCGCCAGCAGCTTGGATTTCTACGAGCAGTACTTC. The entire variable domain, with the rest obtained from reference TRBV7-2 and TRBJ2-7, is as follows: GAGVSQSPSNKVTEKGKDVELRCDPISGHTALYWYRQSLGQGLEFLIYFQGNSAPDKSGLPSDRFSAERTGGSVSTLTIQRTQQEDSAVYLCASSLDFYEQYFGPGTRLTVT.

The CDR3 loop is CASSLAGQGTSYEQYF. The CDR3 nucleotides are TGTGCCAGCAGCTTGGCTGGACAGGGGACCTCCTACGAGCAGTACTTC. The chain has TRBV5-6 and TRBJ2-7; 9 bases align to TRBD1. Losses at the gene ends were 0 bases for V and 0 bases for J; bases not matched to a gene: 4. Germline V gives CDR1 SGHDT, CDR2 YYEEEE. The CDR3 length is 16 residues. The entire variable domain, with the rest obtained from reference TRBV5-6 and TRBJ2-7, is as follows: DAGVTQSPTHLIKTRGQQVTLRCSPKSGHDTVSWYQQALGQGPQFIFQYYEEEERQRGNFPDRFSGHQFPNYSSELNVNALLLGDSALYLCASSLAGQGTSYEQYFGPGTRLTVT.

This rearrangement joins TRBV5-4 to TRBJ2-5; D ambiguous. Germline-derived CDR1 and CDR2 are SGHNT and YYREEE (reference sequence). Trimming removed 4 bases at V and 5 bases at J, with 12 bases between. The CDR3 has 13 residues. The CDR3 here is CASSVNGPETQYF. DNA for the CDR3: TGTGCCAGCAGCGTGAACGGCCCGGAGACCCAGTACTTC.